This is a list of T cell receptor beta chains from one sample in a study of technical replicates of blood from a handful of donors. Libraries were prepared by immunoSEQ multiplex PCR; TCRdb keeps only in-frame clonotypes and omits some of them. The sample shows just over 95,000 clones, around 95% of them seen only once. What was sequenced was T cells isolated from PBMCs. The receptors derive from a human donor in good health. Each CDR3 is given without its conserved first and last residue.

TRBV7-8,ATLPGGISLNEQY
TRBV5-4,ASSSNRWREF
TRBV2,ASSEALDRT
TRBV5-1,ASSPGRDFRNEKLF
TRBV5-6,ASSLTRRETQY
TRBV30,AWSVGEYGYT
TRBV6-1,ASNRGGAINQPQH
TRBV6-5,ASSIRDTEDEQY
TRBV30,AWSARDRTYSPLH
TRBV11-2,ASSFYNFGTGED
TRBV27,ASSLRWDSTYEQY
TRBV7-9,ASSLEQGHYEQY
TRBV5-6,ASSGDETKRYEQY
TRBV5-6,ASSLKQISYGYT
TRBV5-1,ASSPAPTGDEQY
TRBV14,ASSHSRGPVANEQF
TRBV18,ASSPLPRAYNEQF
TRBV7-9,ASSPIGDTEAF
TRBV5-1,ASSSGLARELF
TRBV14,ASSQETYTQY
TRBV19,ASSMASGSYNEQF
TRBV7-3,ASSFSGGNTGELF
TRBV6-1,ASIESLTNEKLF
TRBV19,ASSPGTVYEQY
TRBV25-1,ASSESGVPTEAF
TRBV18,ASSPRTGGDSPLH
TRBV6-1,ASRDRGRYEQF
TRBV11-3,ASSPAPQGSEQY
TRBV7-3,ASSLQDTGELF
TRBV5-1,ASSLADRNSGNTIY
TRBV5-1,ASSLGSMGARGYT